The 12 T cell receptor beta chains below all came from one sample that was sequenced in a study of blood T cells in healthy people across ages. Primed by a sample-barcoded 5' primer and a J-beta primer mix, a second PCR proceeded for about 6 to 11 cycles. TCRdb processed the 5' RACE reads anew with MiXCR; each CDR3 protein has one entry. The sample comprises around 650,000 distinct CDR3 sequences, 40% to 45% of which are singletons, and around 32% rests with the top ten. Sequenced: blood. These receptor sequences come from a man at least 80 years old in good health.

This chain joins TRBV4-2 and TRBJ2-1, with D maybe TRBD1 (6 bases). Deletions cut 1 base from V and 9 bases from J, with 16 bases between. The germline V gene has CDR1 LGHNA and CDR2 YNFKEQ. The length of the CDR3 is 15 residues. The CDR3 DNA follows: TGTGCCAGCAGCCAAGTAGACTTGACAGGCAGTGAGCAGTTCTTC. This sequence encodes CASSQVDLTGSEQFF.

The chain joins TRBV7-2 to TRBJ1-2; 10 nucleotides line up with TRBD1. The CDR3 length is 14 residues. V was clipped by 4 bases and J by 4 bases; unmatched bases: 3. Germline CDR1 SGHTA, CDR2 FQGNSA. CDR3 sequence: CASSSGTGVYGYTF. CDR3 in DNA: TGTGCCAGCAGCTCCGGGACAGGGGTCTATGGCTACACCTTC.

This clonotype was seen ten or more times. The rearrangement links TRBV11-2 to TRBJ1-6; D is uncertain. This CDR3 contains 14 residues. Germline V gene data show CDR1 as SGHAT and CDR2 as FQNNGV. Trimming took 3 bases from V and 9 from J, leaving 12 bases between them. CDR3 coding DNA: TGTGCCAGCAGCTTGAATTCCTTTGGTTCACCCCTCCACTTT. This translates into CASSLNSFGSPLHF.

This clonotype was counted between two and nine times. The CDR3 nucleotides are TGCGCCAGCAGCCCGGACGGGCAGGCTAGCACAGATACGCAGTATTTT. This codes for CASSPDGQASTDTQYF. The J gene is TRBJ2-3, the V gene TRBV5-1, with D uncertain. Germline assignment: CDR1 SGHRS and CDR2 YFSETQ. V shed 4 bases and J shed 0 bases, with 15 bases lying between them. There are 16 residues in the CDR3. The full variable domain, its missing parts supplied by reference TRBV5-1 and TRBJ2-3, is KAGVTQTPRYLIKTRGQQVTLSCSPISGHRSVSWYQQTPGQGLQFLFEYFSETQRNKGNFPGRFSGRQFSNSRSEMNVSTLELGDSALYLCASSPDGQASTDTQYFGPGTRLTVL.

Only a few counts were recorded for this clonotype. The chain combines TRBV7-2 with TRBJ2-7; TRBD2 matches at 8 bases. The V gene end was trimmed by 1 base and the J gene end by 3 bases; junction bases not matched to a gene: 2. Germline CDR1 is SGHTA and CDR2 is FQGNSA. The CDR3 totals 14 residues. CDR3 nucleotide sequence: TGTGCCAGCAGCTTAGACGGGAGGGTCTACGAGCAGTACTTC. It yields the protein CASSLDGRVYEQYF.

This clonotype was recorded a few times. This chain connects TRBV20-1 to TRBJ2-3; 10 bases map to TRBD2. Trimming cost V 3 bases and J 2 bases; bases outside gene matches: 14. The germline CDR1 and CDR2 sequences are DFQATT and SNEGSKA (reference sequence). CDR3 size: 18 residues. Here the CDR3 DNA reads TGCAGTGCTAGTGGGGCTAGCGGGGGAACCCTCACCACAGATACGCAGTATTTT. This codes for CSASGASGGTLTTDTQYF.

The chain is built from TRBV12-3 or TRBV12-4 and TRBJ1-5, with 7 bases aligning to TRBD1. J lost 3 bases, V lost 1 base, and 3 bases had no gene match. CDR3 size: 15 residues. The CDR3: CASSLEGAPNQPQHF. Here the CDR3 DNA reads TGTGCCAGCAGTTTAGAGGGGGCTCCCAATCAGCCCCAGCATTTT.

The rearrangement joins TRBV20-1 to TRBJ2-3; D is ambiguous. The CDR3 has 11 amino acids. Trimming removed 3 bases at V and 5 bases at J, with 6 bases between. Germline values: CDR1 DFQATT, CDR2 SNEGSKA (reference sequence). Written as DNA, the CDR3 is TGCAGTGCTAGTGTCCTAGATACGCAGTATTTT. This sequence encodes CSASVLDTQYF.

This clonotype occurred a few times. The chain carries TRBV9 and TRBJ2-3; the D is unclear. Trimming stripped 3 bases from V and 5 bases from J, with 10 bases between. CDR3 length: 13 residues. Germline V CDR1 and CDR2: SGDLS, YYNGEE. CDR3 protein: CASSAGAGDTQYF. The CDR3 nucleotides are TGTGCCAGCAGCGCCGGCGCCGGAGATACGCAGTATTTT.

The V and J genes are TRBV28 and TRBJ2-1, with D possibly TRBD2 on 6 matching bases. With 5 bases removed from V and 13 bases from J, the gap between germline ends came to 21 bases. The CDR3 is made up of 14 amino acids. Looked up from germline, CDR1 is MDHEN and CDR2 is SYDVKM. CDR3 nucleotides: TGTGCCAGCAGTCCACTGGGGCTAGGGACTGAACAGTTCTTC. Protein: CASSPLGLGTEQFF.

This chain links TRBV28 with TRBJ2-3; the D gene is possibly TRBD2 (6 bases). The V gene's germline CDR1 is MDHEN and CDR2 SYDVKM. The CDR3 sequence is 17 residues long. With 2 bases removed from V and 0 bases from J, the gap between germline ends came to 15 bases. Written as DNA, the CDR3 is TGTGCCAGCAGTTTAGCCCTAGCGATATCTAGCACAGATACGCAGTATTTT. This gives the protein CASSLALAISSTDTQYF.

In this sample, this clonotype turned up a few times. The rearrangement uses TRBV20-1 and TRBJ2-5; 9 bases fit TRBD1. Judging by the DNA end, TRBJ2-7 fits better; the J call may be wrong. Looked up from germline, CDR1 is DFQATT and CDR2 is SNEGSKA (reference sequence). This CDR3 comprises 14 residues. The DNA for the CDR3 is TGCAGTGCTAGACTGGGGGACAGGGACCACGAGCAGTACTTC. Its translation: CSARLGDRDHEQYF.